Sequencing of this T cell receptor (beta chain) was carried out in a study of regulatory T cells in long-lasting Graves disease. Notes on the study in general: Persistent disease exhibited a predilection for TRBV28, TRBJ1-2 and TRBJ2-5. Those with persistent Graves' had less TCR diversity than newly diagnosed patients.

This clonotype was seen only a few times. Antigen unknown. In building TCR beta libraries, iRepertoire HTBI primers were used together with Arm-PCR of CDR3 regions. TCRdb independently ran MiXCR on the multiplex PCR reads; one entry per CDR3 protein. The table records roughly 300,000 distinct CDR3 sequences, 20% to 25% of them present only once. Time point indicated: persistent/refractory GD, antithyroid drugs over 5 years with positive TRAb. Extracted PBMC RNA gave rise to the TCR library. The CDR3 is 15 residues long. Germline V CDR1 and CDR2: GTSNPN, SVGIG (reference sequence). V trimming: 4 bases; J trimming: 0 bases; junction bases outside the gene matches: 5.

This TCR was recovered from a female donor with Graves disease. The chain joins TRBV30 to TRBJ2-2; 7 bases are shared with TRBD2. Material: peripheral blood mononuclear cells (PBMCs), obtained when the disease was refractory, from a patient treated with antithyroid drugs. The DNA for the CDR3 is TGTGCCTGGAACGAGGGGACTACGAACACCGGGGAGCTGTTTTTT. This sequence encodes CAWNEGTTNTGELFF.